Presented here are 29 T cell receptor beta chains from one specimen sequenced in a study of blood T cell repertoires in COVID-19 (dated by TCRdb to about 2020). Library method: the immunoSEQ multiplex PCR assay. Entries here come from immuneACCESS through TCRdb and include only in-frame sequences with V and J called. Some clones fail to appear in such tables; in the studies checked, an unresolved V gene covers under half of the shortfall, and the cause of the remainder is unknown. Present in this sample are approximately 260,000 clones, about 85% of which were seen just once. In total, the top ten clones hold roughly 6.7% of the sample. Sequencing was done on a sample of PBMCs or T cells enriched from blood (not recorded which). The receptors derive from a woman in her forties or fifties who had been exposed to COVID-19.

The chain uses TRBV30 and TRBJ1-2; D may be TRBD1 (6 bases). V lost 8 bases, J lost 7 bases, and 17 bases lay in between. The CDR3 consists of 12 residues. Germline V gene data show CDR1 as GTSNPN and CDR2 as SVGIG (reference sequence). As DNA, the CDR3 is TGTGCCGCGGGCCGCTCCAGGGGTGGCTACACCTTC. It codes for CAAGRSRGGYTF.

CDR3 region: CASGLAGGETQYF. The CDR3 bases are TGTGCCAGCGGACTAGCGGGGGGAGAGACCCAGTACTTC. This sequence joins TRBV3-1 (or the pseudogene TRBV3-2) and TRBJ2-5; 14 nucleotides align to TRBD2. Trimming took 8 bases from V and 4 from J; bases not matched to a gene: 0. This CDR3 region has 13 residues. Germline V gene data show CDR1 as LGHDT and CDR2 as YNNKEL (reference sequence).

V usage is TRBV21-1 and J usage is TRBJ1-5; the table's TRBD1 call for D was not verified on the DNA. TRBV21-1 is a pseudogene locus. The CDR3 runs 20 residues. The CDR3 DNA is TGTGCCAGCAGCTTGCATCGGACAGGGGAGTTGGATGGTAGCAATCAGCCCCAGCATTTT. This gives the protein CASSLHRTGELDGSNQPQHF.

This clone was seen just once. This chain joins TRBV6-2 or TRBV6-3 and TRBJ1-1, with unresolved D. The V gene's germline CDR1 is MNHEY and CDR2 SVGEGT. V was pared by 5 bases and J by 0 bases, with 10 bases between. The CDR3 is 14 residues long. Here the CDR3 DNA reads TGTGCCAGCAGTACGAGGACTTTGAACACTGAAGCTTTCTTT. Amino acids: CASSTRTLNTEAFF.

The chain recombines TRBV6-1 with TRBJ2-7; no clear D gene. CDR1 is MNHNS, CDR2 SASEGT, per germline. CDR3 size: 12 residues. V was clipped by 3 bases and J by 1 base, with 4 bases between them. As DNA, the CDR3 is TGTGCCAGCAGTGAGTCGTCCTACGAGCAGTACTTC. Translating it yields CASSESSYEQYF.

The gene calls are TRBV27 and TRBJ1-1; D might be TRBD1 (6 bases). CDR1 and CDR2 (germline): MNHEY, SMNVEV (reference sequence). The CDR3 has 12 amino acids. V dropped 9 bases and J dropped 5 bases, with 13 bases sitting between them. The CDR3 spells CASGQFATEAFF. The CDR3 region has the DNA TGTGCCAGTGGACAGTTCGCAACTGAAGCTTTCTTT.

The gene calls are TRBV9 and TRBJ2-3, with D possibly matching TRBD2 (6 bases). V dropped 4 bases and J dropped 5 bases, with 17 bases sitting between them. CDR1 is SGDLS and CDR2 is YYNGEE in the germline V gene. This CDR3 is 15 amino acids long. This CDR3 reads CASSPLVGGGDTQYF. CDR3 nucleotide sequence: TGTGCCAGCAGCCCCCTAGTGGGGGGAGGAGATACGCAGTATTTT. Full variable domain (remainder filled in from reference TRBV9 and TRBJ2-3): DSGVTQTPKHLITATGQRVTLRCSPRSGDLSVYWYQQSLDQGLQFLIQYYNGEERAKGNILERFSAQQFPDLHSELNLSSLELGDSALYFCASSPLVGGGDTQYFGPGTRLTVL.

The gene calls are TRBV7-9 and TRBJ1-1; perhaps TRBD1 as D (6 bases). In germline, CDR1 is SEHNR, CDR2 FQNEAQ (reference sequence). Trimming took 1 base from V and 7 from J, leaving 10 bases between them. The CDR3 is made up of 13 amino acids. CDR3 protein: CASSLEQGSEAFF. In nucleotides, the CDR3 is TGTGCCAGCAGCTTAGAACAGGGAAGTGAAGCTTTCTTT.

This clone was seen a single time. The CDR3 coding sequence is TGTGCCAGCAGTTACTCGAAGGGGACAGGGGGCCTGTACGAGCAGTACTTC. Translated: CASSYSKGTGGLYEQYF. The gene calls are TRBV6-2 or TRBV6-3 and TRBJ2-7; TRBD1 agrees at 12 bases. Germline V lookup: CDR1 MNHEY, CDR2 SVGEGT. This CDR3 comprises 17 residues. V lost 0 bases and J lost 4; bases outside the gene matches: 7.

Here the CDR3 DNA reads TGTGCCAGCAGTCACAGGATCTATAATTCACCCCTCCACTTT. This gives the protein CASSHRIYNSPLHF. The genes are TRBV14 and TRBJ1-6, with D possibly TRBD1 on 5 matching bases. The CDR3 consists of 14 residues. Germline V gives CDR1 SGHDN, CDR2 FVKESK. Trimming removed 6 bases from V and 3 bases from J, with 9 bases in between.

This chain uses TRBV27 with TRBJ2-2, with D possibly being TRBD1 (6 bases). The CDR3 covers 15 residues. Germline CDR1 MNHEY, CDR2 SMNVEV (reference sequence). Trimming removed 10 bases at V and 3 bases at J, with 18 bases between. CDR3 nucleotide sequence: TGTGCCACCTCGGGACATCCCTTCTACACCGGGGAGCTGTTTTTT. It specifies CATSGHPFYTGELFF.

This CDR3 is CASSLSKWGTDFGTQYF. In nucleotides, the CDR3 is TGCGCCAGCAGCTTGTCAAAGTGGGGGACAGATTTTGGGACCCAGTACTTC. The gene calls are TRBV5-1 and TRBJ2-5, with TRBD1 identical over 7 bases. J gave up 7 bases and V 1 base, and 16 bases lay outside the gene matches. This CDR3 is 17 amino acids long. Germline V lookup: CDR1 SGHRS, CDR2 YFSETQ. Variable domain in full (rest from reference TRBV5-1 and TRBJ2-5): KAGVTQTPRYLIKTRGQQVTLSCSPISGHRSVSWYQQTPGQGLQFLFEYFSETQRNKGNFPGRFSGRQFSNSRSEMNVSTLELGDSALYLCASSLSKWGTDFGTQYFGPGTRLLVL.

CDR3 amino acids: CASGALHSGNTIYF. The CDR3 nucleotides are TGTGCCAGCGGAGCTCTTCACTCTGGAAACACCATATATTTT. The chain recombines TRBV28 with TRBJ1-3; no definite D call. Germline values: CDR1 MDHEN, CDR2 SYDVKM. V was cut by 8 bases and J by 0 bases, with 11 bases left in between. The CDR3 spans 14 residues.

CDR3 in amino acids: CASSPTRQGGWLNTEAFF. DNA of the CDR3: TGTGCCAGCTCACCGACAAGACAGGGGGGGTGGCTGAACACTGAAGCTTTCTTT. V usage is TRBV18 and J usage is TRBJ1-1; 9 nucleotides match TRBD1. This CDR3 is built from 18 residues. Germline trimming cut 3 bases from V and 0 bases from J; bases unmatched to any gene: 11. Germline-derived CDR1 and CDR2 are KGHSH and LQKENI.

The chain employs TRBV6-5 and TRBJ1-2, with 7 positions matching TRBD1. The V gene end was trimmed by 2 bases and the J gene end by 7 bases; junction bases not matched to a gene: 1. CDR1 is MNHEY and CDR2 is SVGAGI in the germline V gene. The length of the CDR3 is 12 residues. The CDR3 loop reads CASSYGDSGYTF. For the CDR3, the DNA is TGTGCCAGCAGTTACGGGGACAGTGGCTACACCTTC.

The chain uses TRBV11-2 and TRBJ2-3; 7 bases map to TRBD2. V was clipped by 3 bases and J by 0 bases; unmatched bases: 9. The CDR3 has 17 amino acids. CDR1 is SGHAT, CDR2 FQNNGV, per germline. The CDR3 here is CASSFREAGPSTDTQYF. The CDR3 coding sequence is TGTGCCAGCAGCTTCAGGGAAGCGGGACCTAGCACAGATACGCAGTATTTT. Together with reference TRBV11-2 and TRBJ2-3, the CDR3 gives the full variable domain: EAGVAQSPRYKIIEKRQSVAFWCNPISGHATLYWYQQILGQGPKLLIQFQNNGVVDDSQLPKDRFSAERLKGVDSTLKIQPAKLEDSAVYLCASSFREAGPSTDTQYFGPGTRLTVL.

The rearrangement links TRBV13 to TRBJ1-2; the D is unclear. CDR1 and CDR2 from the germline V gene are PRHDT and FYEKMQ (reference sequence). There are 14 residues in the CDR3. Trimming shortened V by 4 bases and J by 1 base, and 10 bases separated the two germline ends. The chain's CDR3 is CASSSRTHNYGYTF. In nucleotides, the CDR3 is TGTGCCAGCAGCTCCAGAACGCATAACTATGGCTACACCTTC.

J is TRBJ1-5 and V is TRBV5-5; D possibly corresponds to TRBD1 (6 bases). This CDR3 is 18 amino acids long. Germline V CDR1 and CDR2: SGHKS, YYEKEE (reference sequence). Trimming took off 4 bases at V and 4 bases at J, with 24 bases between the two ends. The CDR3 sequence is CASSPEPHRGGPNQPQHF. The CDR3 nucleotides read TGTGCCAGCAGCCCCGAACCGCACCGCGGGGGCCCAAATCAGCCCCAGCATTTT.

This rearrangement joins TRBV9 to TRBJ1-1; TRBD1 is a possible D gene (6 bases). Germline CDR1 is SGDLS and CDR2 is YYNGEE. Trimming removed 4 bases from V and 4 bases from J, with 17 bases in between. CDR3 length: 15 residues. This chain's CDR3 is CASSPGPGVLTEAFF. The DNA for the CDR3 is TGTGCCAGCAGCCCCGGGCCAGGGGTGCTCACTGAAGCTTTCTTT.

V and J are TRBV21-1 and TRBJ2-1; the table assigns TRBD2, which was not confirmed against the DNA. TRBV21-1 is given as a pseudogene. This CDR3 comprises 17 residues. The DNA of the CDR3 is TGTGCCAGCAGCAAAGCCAAATCTCCTCCGGGGTACAATGAGCAGTTCTTC. Protein product: CASSKAKSPPGYNEQFF.

The DNA for the CDR3 is TGTGCCAGCAGCGTATCTCCGGGATTTCGGCCCGTCGAGCAGTACTTC. Protein product: CASSVSPGFRPVEQYF. The gene calls are TRBV7-2 and TRBJ2-7; TRBD2 is a possible D gene (5 bases). The V end was cut by 5 bases, the J end by 6 bases, with 23 bases between. The CDR3 consists of 16 residues. Germline V gene lookup returns CDR1 SGHTA and CDR2 FQGNSA.

The chain recombines TRBV2 with TRBJ2-3; unclear D gene. Germline CDR1 SNHLY, CDR2 FYNNEI. V was shortened by 3 bases and J by 1 base, with 5 bases between the two germline ends. The CDR3 contains 13 residues. The CDR3 DNA is TGTGCCAGCAGTGACTCAGGCACAGATACGCAGTATTTT. It yields the protein CASSDSGTDTQYF.

The chain employs TRBV5-1 and TRBJ2-2; 7 bases agree with TRBD1. V lost 3 bases to trimming and J lost 0 bases; unmatched junction nucleotides: 5. This CDR3 spans 16 amino acids. CDR1 is SGHRS, CDR2 YFSETQ, per germline. The CDR3 coding sequence is TGCGCCAGCAGCTCCCGGACAGGCTCGAACACCGGGGAGCTGTTTTTT. Its protein is CASSSRTGSNTGELFF.

This chain uses TRBV6-5 with TRBJ2-7; D may be TRBD2 (6 bases). Deletions cut 2 bases from V and 6 bases from J, with 20 bases between. The length of the CDR3 is 16 residues. CDR1 is MNHEY and CDR2 is SVGAGI in the germline V gene. CDR3 nucleotide sequence: TGTGCCAGCAGTTACGTTTTGGGACGGCGGGGATCCGAGCAGTACTTC. This encodes CASSYVLGRRGSEQYF.

This sequence joins TRBV2 and TRBJ1-1; no definite D call. Trimming took off 6 bases at V and 1 base at J, with 12 bases between the two ends. The CDR3 consists of 14 residues. The germline V gene encodes CDR1 SNHLY and CDR2 FYNNEI. The CDR3 coding sequence is TGTGCCAGCAGCCGGGCGGGTGGGAACACTGAAGCTTTCTTT. This codes for CASSRAGGNTEAFF.

The rearrangement links TRBV5-1 to TRBJ2-2; 9 nucleotides line up with TRBD1. The germline gives CDR1 SGHRS, CDR2 YFSETQ. V was clipped by 6 bases and J by 4 bases; unmatched bases: 7. The CDR3 contains 15 residues. CDR3 amino acids: CASTRDRVGTGELFF. In DNA, the CDR3 is TGCGCCAGCACACGGGACAGGGTGGGCACCGGGGAGCTGTTTTTT.

The chain couples TRBV5-1 to TRBJ2-1; TRBD2 aligns across 8 bases. The length of the CDR3 is 15 residues. V lost 4 bases and J lost 8; bases outside the gene matches: 11. Per the germline V gene, CDR1 is SGHRS and CDR2 is YFSETQ. The CDR3 sequence is CASSPGLGVMDEQFF. The CDR3 DNA follows: TGCGCCAGCAGCCCGGGACTAGGTGTGATGGATGAGCAGTTCTTC. The entire variable domain, with the rest obtained from reference TRBV5-1 and TRBJ2-1, is as follows: KAGVTQTPRYLIKTRGQQVTLSCSPISGHRSVSWYQQTPGQGLQFLFEYFSETQRNKGNFPGRFSGRQFSNSRSEMNVSTLELGDSALYLCASSPGLGVMDEQFFGPGTRLTVL.

The J gene is TRBJ1-3, the V gene TRBV6-2 or TRBV6-3; D gene uncertain. Trimming took 0 bases from V and 4 from J, leaving 10 bases between them. Germline CDR1 and CDR2: MNHEY and SVGEGT. The CDR3 loop spans 15 amino acids. The CDR3 here is CASSYSRAGGNTIYF. The CDR3 region has the DNA TGTGCCAGCAGTTACTCGAGGGCAGGCGGAAACACCATATATTTT.

The J gene is TRBJ2-7, the V gene TRBV7-2; 11 nucleotides agree with TRBD1. The CDR3 spans 15 residues. After removal of 4 bases from V and 0 bases from J, the junction contained 2 bases not matched to a gene. CDR1 is SGHTA and CDR2 is FQGNSA in the germline V gene. The CDR3 nucleotides read TGTGCCAGCAGCTACGGGACAGGGGGCTCCTACGAGCAGTACTTC. This sequence encodes CASSYGTGGSYEQYF.